The T cell receptor (beta chain) described here comes from a study of T cells in Graves' hyperthyroidism and ophthalmopathy. The germline V gene has CDR1 MDHEN and CDR2 SYDVKM. The length of the CDR3 is 15 residues. Trimming cost V 10 bases and J 7 bases, with 26 bases left between them. Points from the study as a whole: From stable hyperthyroidism, ophthalmopathy was separated by a 13 V-J model.

For Graves' hyperthyroidism to be stable, ophthalmopathy could not progress within 18 months. Using more than 8 ml of fresh peripheral blood, PBMCs were prepared. Of note for this clonotype: The target antigen is unknown.

There were TCR beta CDR3 regions amplified from RNA transcripts. RT-PCR in the first round (using the HTBI primer set) targeted the TCR CDR3. TCRdb reanalysed the multiplex PCR reads using MiXCR and keeps one entry per CDR3 protein. The sample contains hundreds of thousands of distinct CDR3 sequences, about 19% of which appear only once. The sequence was collected from a young woman with Graves' hyperthyroidism. J is TRBJ2-7 and V is TRBV28, with D possibly TRBD2 on 7 matching bases. Source material: blood. DNA for the CDR3: TGTGCCACCCGAGGGGTAGGGCAGGGGAGGGAAGAGCAGTACTTC. It encodes CATRGVGQGREEQYF.